These 9 T cell receptor beta chains share one sample of origin, sequenced in a study of blood T cell repertoires in COVID-19. TCRdb's table, derived via immunoSEQ multiplex PCR, lists solely in-frame clones and lacks some. The sample lists about 250,000 clones; 88% were seen once. Sequencing input: peripheral blood. Source of these receptors: a woman in her twenties or thirties with acute or convalescent COVID-19.

The chain uses TRBV7-2 and TRBJ2-2; TRBD2 aligns across 7 bases. V gave up 0 bases and J gave up 6 bases; unmatched junction bases: 10. Germline CDR1 and CDR2: SGHTA and FQGNSA. The CDR3 consists of 17 residues. This CDR3 reads CASSLASRLAVPGELFF. CDR3 nucleotides: TGTGCCAGCAGCTTAGCGTCTAGGCTAGCGGTTCCCGGGGAGCTGTTTTTT.

As regards this clone: Other DNA sequences in the same sample also yield this CDR3. CDR3 sequence: CASSRTGGAYEQYF. CDR3 DNA sequence: TGTGCCAGCAGTCGTACCGGAGGAGCCTACGAGCAGTACTTC. This chain connects TRBV6-2 or TRBV6-3 to TRBJ2-7, with D possibly being TRBD2 (5 bases). V lost 5 bases, J lost 2 bases, and 13 bases lay in between. CDR1 is MNHEY, CDR2 SVGEGT, per germline. CDR3 length: 14 residues.

The sample holds a few counts of this clone. Other DNA sequences in this specimen translate into the identical CDR3. J is TRBJ1-6 and V is TRBV6-2 or TRBV6-3; 12 bases match TRBD1. This CDR3 is built from 14 residues. Germline V lookup: CDR1 MNHEY, CDR2 SVGEGT. With 2 bases clipped from V and 10 bases from J, the junction kept 0 bases outside the gene matches. The CDR3 bases are TGTGCCAGCAGTTACGGGACAGGGGGCTCACCCCTCCACTTT. Its translation: CASSYGTGGSPLHF.

This clone has just one count. V gene TRBV27 combines with J gene TRBJ1-2; D not resolved. V was pared by 6 bases and J by 5 bases, with 16 bases between. In germline, CDR1 is MNHEY, CDR2 SMNVEV (reference sequence). There are 14 residues in the CDR3. Here the CDR3 DNA reads TGTGCCAGCAGGCCCTTCAACAGTTATTATGGCTACACCTTC. Its protein product is CASRPFNSYYGYTF.

This chain uses TRBV29-1 with TRBJ2-3, with 11 positions matching TRBD2. This CDR3 is built from 14 residues. In germline, CDR1 is SQVTM, CDR2 ANQGSEA. CDR3 DNA: TGCAGTGCTAGACTAGCGGGATTGACAGATACGCAGTATTTT. It translates to CSARLAGLTDTQYF.

This clone was detected only once. This rearrangement joins TRBV12-3 or TRBV12-4 to TRBJ2-1; D is ambiguous. V dropped 5 bases and J dropped 7 bases, with 6 bases sitting between them. The CDR3 covers 11 residues. CDR3 nucleotide sequence: TGTGCCAGCAGTCCTCTTAATGAGCAGTTCTTC. Amino acids: CASSPLNEQFF.

The V and J genes are TRBV14 and TRBJ2-5; D perhaps matches TRBD2 (5 bases). The CDR3 sequence is 14 residues long. The germline V and J ends were trimmed by 5 bases and 1 base, with 11 bases remaining between them. CDR1 SGHDN and CDR2 FVKESK come from the germline V gene. The CDR3 nucleotides read TGTGCCAGCAGCAGACCGGGATTCCAAGAGACCCAGTACTTC. Protein: CASSRPGFQETQYF.

The chain links TRBV5-1 to TRBJ2-5; 11 bases align to TRBD2. The CDR3 runs 16 residues. Germline V gives CDR1 SGHRS, CDR2 YFSETQ. The V gene end was trimmed by 0 bases and the J gene end by 7 bases; junction bases not matched to a gene: 8. The CDR3 sequence is CASSLVTGLAARTQYF. CDR3 nucleotides: TGCGCCAGCAGCTTGGTGACGGGACTAGCGGCGAGGACCCAGTACTTC.

The chain carries TRBV25-1 and TRBJ2-5; 9 bases map to TRBD2. This CDR3 comprises 17 residues. Germline V gene sequence: CDR1 MGHDK, CDR2 SYGVNS. V lost 2 bases to trimming and J lost 3 bases; unmatched junction nucleotides: 10. The CDR3 protein is CASSEANRAGGKETQYF. CDR3 DNA sequence: TGTGCCAGCAGTGAAGCTAACAGGGCGGGAGGGAAAGAGACCCAGTACTTC. Using reference TRBV25-1 and TRBJ2-5 for the parts outside the CDR3, the full variable domain is EADIYQTPRYLVIGTGKKITLECSQTMGHDKMYWYQQDPGMELHLIHYSYGVNSTEKGDLSSESTVSRIRTEHFPLTLESARPSHTSQYLCASSEANRAGGKETQYFGPGTRLLVL.